This T cell receptor beta chain stems from a study of OX40 agonist ivuxolimab in advanced cancers. The overall study: Given to patients was ivuxolimab, an agonistic anti-OX40 (CD134) antibody.

This clone has only one observation. Libraries were prepared by immunoSEQ multiplex PCR; TCRdb keeps only in-frame clonotypes and omits some of them. The sample has 84,000 or so clones, around four fifths seen once. The V gene end was trimmed by 6 bases and the J gene end by 0 bases; junction bases not matched to a gene: 3. Per the germline V gene, CDR1 is MRHNA and CDR2 is SNTAGT. The CDR3 totals 14 residues. The clonotype was recovered from an adult with an advanced solid tumor such as melanoma, head and neck, liver or kidney cancer. This chain links TRBV6-4 with TRBJ2-3, with 7 bases that match TRBD1. The sample consisted of CD4+ or CD8+ T cells sorted from blood, taken in a trial of the OX40 agonist ivuxolimab. CDR3 in DNA: TGTGCCAGCAGACAGGGGCTTAGCACAGATACGCAGTATTTT. It is translated as CASRQGLSTDTQYF.